A selection of T cell receptor beta chains follows, all from one sample in a study of T cells in Graves' hyperthyroidism and ophthalmopathy. TCRdb redid the calling of the multiplex PCR reads with MiXCR, one entry per CDR3 protein. The profile shows hundreds of thousands of distinct CDR3 sequences, under 20% of them singletons. The sample consisted of blood. Receptor source: a woman in her twenties or thirties with Graves' hyperthyroidism. Each CDR3 is given without its conserved first and last residue. A D gene is named only where the DNA matches it firmly. Not every row has a clone size; where given, it reads once, few, many or a size class.

v_call: TRBV6-1; clone_size: -; j_call: TRBJ2-1; d_call: TRBD1; cdr3_aa: ASSEGQGAYYNEQF
v_call: TRBV10-1; clone_size: few; j_call: TRBJ2-3; d_call: TRBD1; cdr3_aa: ASNDRGNTQY
v_call: TRBV30; clone_size: many; j_call: TRBJ2-3; d_call: TRBD2; cdr3_aa: AGGLAGTDTQY
v_call: TRBV3-1; clone_size: many; j_call: TRBJ2-7; d_call: -; cdr3_aa: ASSQDAGSYEQY
v_call: TRBV20-1; clone_size: once; j_call: TRBJ2-2; d_call: -; cdr3_aa: SGGFDTGELF
v_call: TRBV2; clone_size: many; j_call: TRBJ2-4; d_call: -; cdr3_aa: ASSPWGNLGKNIQY
v_call: TRBV19; clone_size: many; j_call: TRBJ2-1; d_call: TRBD2; cdr3_aa: ASSPYPLAGGAHNEQF
v_call: TRBV7-9; clone_size: -; j_call: TRBJ1-2; d_call: -; cdr3_aa: ASSLGSGYGYT
v_call: TRBV2; clone_size: many; j_call: TRBJ2-1; d_call: TRBD1; cdr3_aa: ASRDRGNEQF
v_call: TRBV27; clone_size: many; j_call: TRBJ2-2; d_call: TRBD2; cdr3_aa: ASRSSGRGTGELF
v_call: TRBV3-1; clone_size: few; j_call: TRBJ2-1; d_call: -; cdr3_aa: ASSQEGGRNNEQF
v_call: TRBV28; clone_size: many; j_call: TRBJ2-1; d_call: -; cdr3_aa: ASTPPGLINEQF
v_call: TRBV20-1; clone_size: -; j_call: TRBJ1-1; d_call: -; cdr3_aa: SADQGLDTEAF
v_call: TRBV28; clone_size: -; j_call: TRBJ2-7; d_call: TRBD2; cdr3_aa: ASSWGTGLAGFLPYEQY
v_call: TRBV28; clone_size: many; j_call: TRBJ1-1; d_call: -; cdr3_aa: ASSTGRTEAF
v_call: TRBV6-4; clone_size: few; j_call: TRBJ2-3; d_call: -; cdr3_aa: ASKIVWGTDTQY
v_call: TRBV28; clone_size: many; j_call: TRBJ2-7; d_call: -; cdr3_aa: ASSPPQGLHYEQY
v_call: TRBV27; clone_size: -; j_call: TRBJ2-7; d_call: -; cdr3_aa: ASSFGGGFTYEQY
v_call: TRBV2; clone_size: -; j_call: TRBJ2-5; d_call: TRBD1; cdr3_aa: ASSQGWTGGQETQY
v_call: TRBV30; clone_size: many; j_call: TRBJ2-7; d_call: -; cdr3_aa: AWSGAGVDSEQY
v_call: TRBV2; clone_size: -; j_call: TRBJ1-3; d_call: TRBD1; cdr3_aa: ASSASLGQGSSGNTIY
v_call: TRBV24-1; clone_size: -; j_call: TRBJ2-1; d_call: -; cdr3_aa: ATSDAGQSEDEQF
v_call: TRBV28; clone_size: -; j_call: TRBJ1-3; d_call: -; cdr3_aa: ASSFTSFNSGNTIY
v_call: TRBV5-6; clone_size: -; j_call: TRBJ1-2; d_call: -; cdr3_aa: ASSLRGGLGYT
v_call: TRBV29-1; clone_size: many; j_call: TRBJ1-1; d_call: TRBD1; cdr3_aa: SEEQGTTEAF
v_call: TRBV28; clone_size: -; j_call: TRBJ2-1; d_call: -; cdr3_aa: ASESSYNEQF
v_call: TRBV29-1; clone_size: few; j_call: TRBJ1-5; d_call: -; cdr3_aa: SVAVAGSGGNQPQH